This T cell receptor (beta chain) is drawn from a study of T cell repertoires and Cas9 in healthy adults. This table comes from immunoSEQ multiplex PCR, and its TCRdb copy is limited to in-frame clones, with some not included. Here the sample spans 11,000 to 15,000 clones, 75% to 90% being singletons. Germline V CDR1 and CDR2: SGHAT, FQNNGV. The CDR3 has 16 residues. V was cut by 3 bases and J by 1 base, with 10 bases left in between. The source material was Tregs (CD4+, CD25+, CD127-, CD137-, CD154-) from PBMCs; culture status not recorded. The chain is built from TRBV11-2 and TRBJ2-6; D is undetermined. This sequence originates from a human donor in good health. CDR3 sequence: CASSFRTLSGANVLTF. CDR3 DNA: TGTGCCAGCAGCTTCAGGACCCTTTCTGGGGCCAACGTCCTGACTTTC.